These 18 T cell receptor delta chains came from one sample sequenced in a study of delta chains in infants with herpesvirus infections. PBMC RNA was reverse transcribed using gamma-chain- and delta-chain-specific primers. TCRdb processed the RT-PCR reads again with the CATT caller. This table holds 170 or so delta-chain clones, over 40% found once. The sequences come from peripheral blood, collected at time point 3 of longitudinal follow-up. These receptors were collected from a human donor who was a Ugandan infant, either HIV-exposed or HIV-unexposed (not recorded which).

This clone came up a few times. A much larger clone is a single base away; this may be a read error. Other DNA sequences in this sample translate to the same CDR3. This chain joins TRDV1 and TRDJ4; 12 bases fit TRDD3. Germline V gene sequence: CDR1 TSWWSYY, CDR2 QGS. The CDR3 loop spans 25 amino acids. CDR3 nucleotides: TGTGCTCTTGGGTTGCCCAAGGCCTTCCTACGTGTGACTGGGGGATACTGGGGCGGTCGAGGACCACTGATCTTT. It encodes CALGLPKAFLRVTGGYWGGRGPLIF.

The J gene is given as TRDJ3, and the V gene is not called. This CDR3 has 10 amino acids. CDR3 protein: CAWDTRQMFF. As DNA, the CDR3 is TGCGCCTGGGACACCCGACAGATGTTTTTC.

To note about this clone: A far larger clone is just one base off, so this is likely a read error. The chain has TRDV1 and TRDJ1; the D is unclear. The CDR3 is 16 amino acids. Trimming stripped 4 bases from V and 9 bases from J, with 24 bases between. Per the germline V gene, CDR1 is TSWWSYY and CDR2 is QGS. The CDR3 bases are TGTGCTCTTGGGGGAACTTACCGAGCTTTGACAGCACAACTCATCTTT. Translated: CALGGTYRALTAQLIF.

This clone occurred a few times. A far larger clone differs by one base, so this is likely a read error. This sample includes further DNA sequences coding for the same CDR3. The rearrangement links TRAV29/DV5 to TRDJ1; 11 bases are shared with TRDD3. CDR1 and CDR2 (germline): NSMFDY, ISSIKDK. The CDR3 is made up of 23 amino acids. The trim removed 0 bases at V and 4 bases at J, leaving 29 bases unmatched. CDR3 loop: CAASGLPATSTGGYWNPNDKLIF. The CDR3 bases are TGTGCAGCAAGCGGTCTACCTGCGACGAGTACTGGGGGATATTGGAACCCCAACGATAAACTCATCTTT.

By share, this clone counts as large. The chain has TRDV1 and TRDJ2, with D hard to call. V lost 3 bases and J 8 bases, leaving 25 bases between the germline ends. This CDR3 region has 18 residues. Germline CDR1 reads TSWWSYY; CDR2 reads QGS. The CDR3 nucleotides are TGTGCTCTTGGGGACCCCTATAGACCCATATTTAGTTGGGCACAACTCTTCTTT. It is translated as CALGDPYRPIFSWAQLFF.

In this sample, this clone is hyperexpanded. This chain connects TRDV2 to TRDJ3; tentatively, D is TRDD3 (6 bases). Germline V gives CDR1 GEAIGNYY, CDR2 EKD. This CDR3 spans 20 amino acids. The ends were cut back, 1 base at V and 0 bases at J, with 18 bases in the middle. Here the CDR3 DNA reads TGTGCCTGTGACACTTTGGGGGCCCCCTCAAGCTCCTGGGACACCCGACAGATGTTTTTC. Amino acids: CACDTLGAPSSSWDTRQMFF.

This clone rates as large. The rearrangement links TRDV1 to TRDJ2, with 7 bases aligning to TRDD2. Germline V gives CDR1 TSWWSYY, CDR2 QGS. After removal of 4 bases from V and 4 bases from J, the junction contained 21 bases not matched to a gene. The CDR3 contains 20 residues. The CDR3 nucleotides are TGTGCTCTTGGGGTCCACCTTCCTCCGGCCCGGGGGGCTGGGACAGCACAACTCTTCTTT. Translated, it gives CALGVHLPPARGAGTAQLFF.

This clone was found once. The chain employs TRDV2 and TRDJ3, with 10 bases lining up with TRDD3. The CDR3 totals 21 residues. Germline V gene sequence: CDR1 GEAIGNYY, CDR2 EKD. V dropped 0 bases and J dropped 15; count of bases not matched to a gene: 25. The DNA for the CDR3 is TGTGCCTGTGACACCGTAACTAGGGGGATACGCAGAACCTGGGACGCCCAACAGATGTTTTTC. Encoded protein: CACDTVTRGIRRTWDAQQMFF.

Note on this clone: A read error is likely here: a far larger clone is one base away. This chain links TRDV1 with TRDJ1; the D gene is possibly TRDD3 (6 bases). The CDR3 runs 21 residues. V shed 0 bases and J shed 3 bases, with 29 bases lying between them. Looked up from germline, CDR1 is TSWWSYY and CDR2 is QGS. The CDR3 region has the DNA TGTGCTCTTGGGGAACTTCCGCGGGTGGACGGGCTGATACGGGGGGCCGATAAACTCATCTTT. It is translated as CALGELPRVDGLIRGADKLIF.

With respect to this clone: A far larger clone is off by one base, so a read error is likely. The chain couples TRDV1 to TRDJ1; weak D call: TRDD3 (8 bases). Per the germline V gene, CDR1 is TSWWSYY and CDR2 is QGS. The CDR3 is 28 residues long. Trimming took off 0 bases at V and 0 bases at J, with 47 bases between the two ends. CDR3 bases: TGTGCTCTTGGGGAACTCATCCCCCCCCATTCCTACAAGGTGGATTTGAGGGATACGCTCGGGTACACCGATAAACTCATCTTT. Its protein product is CALGELIPPHSYKVDLRDTLGYTDKLIF.

Points on this clone: This likely stems from a read error, as it lies one base from a far larger clone. The chain carries TRDV1 and TRDJ2; D not resolved. Trimming cost V 4 bases and J 0 bases, with 12 bases left between them. The length of the CDR3 is 16 residues. In germline, CDR1 is TSWWSYY, CDR2 QGS. The CDR3 sequence is CALGGAYRALTAQLFF. The CDR3, as DNA: TGTGCTCTTGGGGGAGCTTACCGAGCTTTGACAGCACAACTCTTCTTT.

This clone was recorded a few times. Only one base separates this from a far larger clonotype, so it likely reflects a read error. V usage is TRDV1 and J usage is TRDJ1, with 10 bases fitting TRDD3. V was pared by 4 bases and J by 4 bases, with 18 bases of the junction left unmatched. Per the germline V gene, CDR1 is TSWWSYY and CDR2 is QGS. The CDR3 spans 19 residues. This CDR3 is CALGAKWDGLGDCGDKLIF. The CDR3 DNA sequence: TGTGCTCTTGGGGCCAAATGGGATGGACTGGGGGATTGTGGCGATAAACTCATCTTT.

Points on this clone: This likely stems from a read error, as it lies one base from a far larger clone. V is TRDV1 and J is TRDJ1, with D perhaps matching TRDD2 (9 bases). Germline V gives CDR1 TSWWSYY, CDR2 QGS. The CDR3 totals 28 residues. The CDR3, as DNA: TGTGCTCGTGGGGAACTCATCCCCCCCCCTTCCTACAAGGTGGATTTGAGGGATACGCTCGGGTACACCGATAAACTCATCTTT. Protein: CARGELIPPPSYKVDLRDTLGYTDKLIF.

Notes on this clone: The likely explanation is a read error, given a far larger clone one base away. In the same sample, other DNA sequences code for this CDR3. V gene TRDV2 combines with J gene TRDJ3; perhaps TRDD3 as D (6 bases). Germline CDR1 reads GEAIGNYY; CDR2 reads EKD. The ends were cut back, 0 bases at V and 4 bases at J, with 18 bases in the middle. This CDR3 spans 19 amino acids. As DNA, the CDR3 is TGTGCCTGTGACACCGTGGGGGGAGACAGCTCTTGGGACACCCGACAGATGTTTTTC. Amino acid sequence: CACDTVGGDSSWDTRQMFF.

By share, this clone ranks as hyperexpanded. Other DNA sequences within the sample encode an identical CDR3. The genes are TRDV2 and TRDJ3; 9 nucleotides align to TRDD3. Germline V gene lookup returns CDR1 GEAIGNYY and CDR2 EKD. V lost 2 bases, J lost 1 base, and 2 bases stayed unmatched. The CDR3 totals 17 residues. As DNA, the CDR3 is TGTGCCTGTGACATCACTGGGGGATCCTGGGACACCCGACAGATGTTTTTC. Translating gives CACDITGGSWDTRQMFF.

Worth noting for this clone: This is likely an artifact of a read error, given a far larger clone one base away. Distinct nucleotide sequences in the sample also encode this CDR3. The J gene is TRDJ1, the V gene TRDV1, with 11 bases that match TRDD3. CDR3 length: 16 residues. Germline V gives CDR1 TSWWSYY, CDR2 QGS. The CDR3 is CARFQLGDTPTDKLIF. The CDR3, as DNA: TGTGCCCGATTCCAGCTGGGGGATACCCCCACCGACAAACTCATCTTT.

Worth noting for this clone: A far larger clone lies a single base away; this is likely a read error. Other DNA sequences of this sample code for an identical CDR3. The chain joins TRAV38-2/DV8 to TRDJ1; the D gene is possibly TRDD3 (6 bases). The CDR3 spans 22 residues. Trimming took 0 bases from V and 0 from J, leaving 30 bases between them. In germline, CDR1 is TSESDYY, CDR2 QEAYKQQN. In DNA form, the CDR3 reads TGTGCTTATAGGAGCGCGTGGGTGGACGTATCGCCTTGGGGGTTTTACACCGATAAACTCATCTTT. Translated: CAYRSAWVDVSPWGFYTDKLIF.

As to this clone: With only one base between it and a far larger clone, this is likely a read error. This specimen includes other DNA sequences encoding the same CDR3. The chain carries TRDV1 and TRDJ1; 10 positions match TRDD3. Per the germline V gene, CDR1 is TSWWSYY and CDR2 is QGS. The CDR3 is 21 amino acids. V lost 4 bases to trimming and J lost 0 bases; unmatched junction nucleotides: 20. The CDR3 nucleotides are TGTGCTCTTGGGGCCAGCTTCCCAACCTGGGGGATAACCCCGTACACCGATAAACTCATCTTT. It translates to CALGASFPTWGITPYTDKLIF.